These 3 T cell receptor beta chains originate from one sample sequenced in a study of CD8+CD57+ T cells in acquired aplastic anemia. Profiles of TCR beta VDJ and CDR3 were generated from a genomic DNA template. TCRdb reanalysed the reads using MiXCR and keeps one entry per CDR3 protein. Here the sample spans about 190,000 distinct CDR3 sequences, about 64% being singletons. Sequenced: sorted CD4+, CD8+, or CD8+CD57+ T cells (not recorded which) from PBMCs. These receptors came from a human donor with severe aplastic anemia or a healthy control (not recorded which).

J is TRBJ2-1 and V is TRBV7-9, with 10 bases matching TRBD2. Germline V CDR1 and CDR2: SEHNR, FQNEAQ (reference sequence). The trim removed 9 bases at V and 0 bases at J, leaving 8 bases unmatched. The CDR3 runs to 16 residues. The CDR3 coding sequence is TGTGCCAGTAAGCGGGAGGGCCTAAGCTCCTACAATGAGCAGTTCTTC. It translates to CASKREGLSSYNEQFF.

This clonotype showed up just a few times. The CDR3 here is CASSIPGQQSATLHF. DNA of the CDR3: TGTGCCAGCAGCATACCGGGACAACAGTCCGCCACCCTCCACTTT. The J gene is TRBJ1-6, the V gene TRBV7-3; D is perhaps TRBD1 (6 bases). The CDR3 length is 15 residues. Germline CDR1 SGHTA, CDR2 FQGTGA. Trimming stripped 5 bases from V and 14 bases from J, with 22 bases between.

This clonotype has a handful of counts. The CDR3 is CATSRGTDTQYF. CDR3 in DNA: TGTGCCACCAGCAGAGGGACAGATACGCAGTATTTT. The chain couples TRBV15 to TRBJ2-3, with D unresolved. Trimming removed 1 base at V and 3 bases at J, with 2 bases between. Germline CDR1 LNHNV, CDR2 YYDKDF (reference sequence). CDR3 length: 12 amino acids.